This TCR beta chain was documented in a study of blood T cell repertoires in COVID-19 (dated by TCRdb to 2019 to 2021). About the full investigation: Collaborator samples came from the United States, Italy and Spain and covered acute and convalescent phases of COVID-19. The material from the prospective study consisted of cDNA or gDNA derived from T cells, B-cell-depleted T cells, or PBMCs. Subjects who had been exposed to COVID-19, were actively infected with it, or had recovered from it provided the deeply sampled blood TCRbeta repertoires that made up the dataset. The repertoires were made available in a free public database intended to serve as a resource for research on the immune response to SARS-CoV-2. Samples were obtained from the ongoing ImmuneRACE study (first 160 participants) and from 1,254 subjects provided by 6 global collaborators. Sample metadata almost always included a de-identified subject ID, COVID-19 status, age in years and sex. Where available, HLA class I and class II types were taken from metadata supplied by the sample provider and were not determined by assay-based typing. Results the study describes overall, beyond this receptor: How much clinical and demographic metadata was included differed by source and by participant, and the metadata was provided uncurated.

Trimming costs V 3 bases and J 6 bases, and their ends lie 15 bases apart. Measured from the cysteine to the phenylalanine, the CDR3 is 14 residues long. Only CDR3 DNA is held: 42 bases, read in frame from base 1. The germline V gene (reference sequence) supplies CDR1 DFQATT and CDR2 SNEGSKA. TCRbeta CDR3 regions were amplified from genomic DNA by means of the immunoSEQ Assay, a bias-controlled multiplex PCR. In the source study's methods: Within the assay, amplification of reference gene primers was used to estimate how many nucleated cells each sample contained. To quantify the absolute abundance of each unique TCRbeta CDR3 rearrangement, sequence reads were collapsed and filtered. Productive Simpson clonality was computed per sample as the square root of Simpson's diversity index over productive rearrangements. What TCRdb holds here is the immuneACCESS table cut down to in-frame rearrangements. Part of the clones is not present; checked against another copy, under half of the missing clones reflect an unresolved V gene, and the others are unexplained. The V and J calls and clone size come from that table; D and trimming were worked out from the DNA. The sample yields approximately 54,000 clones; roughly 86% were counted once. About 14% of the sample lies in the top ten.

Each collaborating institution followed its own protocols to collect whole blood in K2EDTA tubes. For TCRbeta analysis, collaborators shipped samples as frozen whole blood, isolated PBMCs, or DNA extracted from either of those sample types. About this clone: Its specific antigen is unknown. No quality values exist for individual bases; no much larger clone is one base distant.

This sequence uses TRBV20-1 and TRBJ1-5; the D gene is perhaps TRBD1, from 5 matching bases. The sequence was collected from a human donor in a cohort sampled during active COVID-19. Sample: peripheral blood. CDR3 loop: CSASKQGSGQPQHF. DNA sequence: TGCAGTGCTAGTAAGCAGGGCTCAGGTCAGCCCCAGCATTTT.